The 28 T cell receptor beta chains given below trace back to one sample, sequenced in a study of cytomegalovirus exposure and HLA in healthy donors. Generated by immunoSEQ multiplex PCR, the TCRdb table keeps only in-frame clones and is missing some. There are about 330,000 clones in the sample; about nine tenths occur only once, and 1% to 1.5% lies in the top ten. The source material was PBMCs. These receptors all come from a woman aged 30 to 39 in good health and CMV-seropositive.

This clone was observed a single time. The chain employs TRBV19 and TRBJ1-5; tentatively, D is TRBD1 (5 bases). V dropped 4 bases and J dropped 5 bases, with 15 bases sitting between them. The CDR3 covers 15 residues. From germline, CDR1 is LNHDA and CDR2 SQIVND (reference sequence). CDR3 bases: TGTGCCAGTAGTAAAAGAGGGGTACGGGATCAGCCCCAGCATTTT. This encodes CASSKRGVRDQPQHF.

The genes are TRBV6-7 and TRBJ1-5; D ambiguous. TRBV6-7 is designated an ORF whose function remains uncertain. The germline V and J ends were trimmed by 0 bases and 0 bases, with 12 bases remaining between them. The CDR3 loop spans 17 amino acids. The CDR3 DNA is TGTGCCAGCAGTTACTCAGGTCAGTCCTATAGCAATCAGCCCCAGCATTTT. It specifies CASSYSGQSYSNQPQHF.

This chain connects TRBV30 to TRBJ2-1; 9 nucleotides align to TRBD2. V trimming: 1 base; J trimming: 9 bases; junction bases outside the gene matches: 1. The CDR3 has 12 amino acids. Germline CDR1 and CDR2: GTSNPN and SVGIG (reference sequence). The CDR3 protein is CAWSETSGEQFF. CDR3 in DNA: TGTGCCTGGAGTGAGACTAGCGGTGAGCAGTTCTTC.

The chain has TRBV2 and TRBJ1-2; 9 nucleotides match TRBD1. The CDR3 is made up of 14 amino acids. Losses at the gene ends were 4 bases for V and 2 bases for J; bases not matched to a gene: 2. CDR1 SNHLY and CDR2 FYNNEI come from the germline V gene. The CDR3 is CASSGDRANYGYTF. CDR3 nucleotides: TGTGCCAGCAGTGGGGACAGGGCCAACTATGGCTACACCTTC.

This sequence joins TRBV30 and TRBJ2-1; 7 nucleotides match TRBD1. The germline V gene encodes CDR1 GTSNPN and CDR2 SVGIG (reference sequence). The CDR3 has 14 residues. Trimming cost V 4 bases and J 6 bases; bases outside gene matches: 9. CDR3 residues: CAWTTGALVNEQFF. As DNA, the CDR3 is TGTGCCTGGACAACAGGGGCTCTTGTCAATGAGCAGTTCTTC. Using reference TRBV30 and TRBJ2-1 for the parts outside the CDR3, the full variable domain is SQTIHQWPATLVQPVGSPLSLECTVEGTSNPNLYWYRQAAGRGLQLLFYSVGIGQISSEVPQNLSASRPQDRQFILSSKKLLLSDSGFYLCAWTTGALVNEQFFGPGTRLTVL.

The V gene is TRBV27, the J gene TRBJ2-7; D might be TRBD1 (5 bases). The CDR3 has 13 amino acids. With 7 bases removed from V and 4 bases from J, the gap between germline ends came to 14 bases. The germline gives CDR1 MNHEY, CDR2 SMNVEV (reference sequence). The chain's CDR3 is CASIKTGRYEQYF. CDR3 nucleotide sequence: TGTGCCAGCATTAAAACAGGTAGGTACGAGCAGTACTTC.

This clone was counted only a few times. The chain combines TRBV9 with TRBJ2-3, with TRBD1 matching over 9 bases. The CDR3 has 16 residues. Unmatched junction bases numbered 3, after V lost 0 bases and J lost 1 base. Looked up from germline, CDR1 is SGDLS and CDR2 is YYNGEE. The DNA for the CDR3 is TGTGCCAGCAGCGTAGCTAGGGACAGGGGCACAGATACGCAGTATTTT. Translation: CASSVARDRGTDTQYF.

The chain has TRBV5-1 and TRBJ2-3; D is undetermined. Per the germline V gene, CDR1 is SGHRS and CDR2 is YFSETQ. The CDR3 is 13 amino acids. The V end was cut by 5 bases, the J end by 2 bases, with 9 bases between. The DNA for the CDR3 is TGCGCCAGCAGATTACCTATCACAGATACGCAGTATTTT. The encoded protein is CASRLPITDTQYF.

The chain couples TRBV11-2 to TRBJ2-5; D uncertain. Trimming removed 4 bases at V and 5 bases at J, with 8 bases between. Germline values: CDR1 SGHAT, CDR2 FQNNGV. This CDR3 comprises 12 residues. This CDR3 is CASSSPVETQYF. CDR3 nucleotides: TGTGCCAGCAGCTCTCCGGTGGAGACCCAGTACTTC.

On this clone itself: The same CDR3 arises from other DNA sequences in this sample as well. The genes are TRBV28 and TRBJ1-4; 7 bases fit TRBD1. V shed 2 bases, J shed 7 bases, and the junction held 4 bases outside the gene matches. Germline-derived CDR1 and CDR2 are MDHEN and SYDVKM. The CDR3 runs 14 residues. The CDR3, as DNA: TGTGCCAGCAGTTTAAGACAGGGAGGTGAAAAACTGTTTTTT. It codes for CASSLRQGGEKLFF.

J is TRBJ1-2 and V is TRBV29-1; D is undetermined. The V end lost 1 base, the J end lost 7 bases, and 7 bases lay between the germline ends. Germline V CDR1 and CDR2: SQVTM, ANQGSEA. This CDR3 has 11 amino acids. DNA of the CDR3: TGCAGCGTTGAAGGGGTTCTTGGCTACACCTTC. Encoded protein: CSVEGVLGYTF.

V gene TRBV7-9 combines with J gene TRBJ2-7, with 13 bases fitting TRBD2. Germline CDR1 and CDR2: SEHNR and FQNEAQ (reference sequence). This CDR3 spans 19 amino acids. V lost 5 bases and J lost 3; bases outside the gene matches: 16. The CDR3 DNA is TGTGCCAGCAGCCCGAGGACTAGCGGGAGCCAAGGGGATTACTACGAGCAGTACTTC. This sequence encodes CASSPRTSGSQGDYYEQYF.

This clone was seen once. CDR3 sequence: CASSQEAGYNEQFF. The CDR3 region has the DNA TGTGCCAGCAGCCAAGAGGCAGGGTACAATGAGCAGTTCTTC. V gene TRBV4-2 combines with J gene TRBJ2-1; tentative D call: TRBD1 (5 bases). V dropped 0 bases and J dropped 4 bases, with 7 bases sitting between them. Germline V gene lookup returns CDR1 LGHNA and CDR2 YNFKEQ. The CDR3 length is 14 residues.

The J gene is TRBJ2-1, the V gene TRBV13, with D perhaps matching TRBD1 or TRBD2 (6 bases each). Trimming stripped 5 bases from V and 6 bases from J, with 20 bases between. The V gene's germline CDR1 is PRHDT and CDR2 FYEKMQ (reference sequence). The CDR3 has 16 amino acids. The CDR3 DNA sequence: TGTGCCAGCAGCGGAGGGACACCAACTCCCCCCAATGAGCAGTTCTTC. Protein: CASSGGTPTPPNEQFF.

V is TRBV5-4 and J is TRBJ2-3, with TRBD2 identical over 14 bases. CDR1 is SGHNT and CDR2 is YYREEE in the germline V gene (reference sequence). With 5 bases clipped from V and 3 bases from J, the junction kept 8 bases outside the gene matches. The CDR3 length is 17 residues. This CDR3 reads CASSSGTSGGRTDTQYF. DNA for the CDR3: TGTGCCAGCAGTTCCGGGACTAGCGGGGGTCGGACAGATACGCAGTATTTT.

The genes are TRBV2 and TRBJ1-4; no clear D gene. The V gene's germline CDR1 is SNHLY and CDR2 FYNNEI. With 6 bases removed from V and 3 bases from J, the gap between germline ends came to 14 bases. The length of the CDR3 is 15 residues. CDR3 DNA: TGTGCCAGCAGGGGAAGCACAAAGCCTAATGAAAAACTGTTTTTT. Its translation is CASRGSTKPNEKLFF.

The chain links TRBV15 to TRBJ2-2; 7 positions agree with TRBD1. Germline CDR1 is LNHNV and CDR2 is YYDKDF (reference sequence). This CDR3 comprises 18 residues. V was pared by 0 bases and J by 0 bases, with 7 bases of the junction left unmatched. The CDR3 bases are TGTGCCACCAGCAGAGATTATCCGGACAGGCCGAACACCGGGGAGCTGTTTTTT. This gives the protein CATSRDYPDRPNTGELFF.

The genes are TRBV2 and TRBJ1-2; D unclear. V was shortened by 4 bases and J by 2 bases, with 2 bases between the two germline ends. Looked up from germline, CDR1 is SNHLY and CDR2 is FYNNEI. This CDR3 spans 11 amino acids. The CDR3 bases are TGTGCCAGCAGTGTCAACTATGGCTACACCTTC. This codes for CASSVNYGYTF.

The genes are TRBV5-1 and TRBJ2-2; D tentatively fits TRBD1 or TRBD2 (7 bases each). This CDR3 is built from 16 residues. From germline, CDR1 is SGHRS and CDR2 YFSETQ. V was shortened by 3 bases and J by 4 bases, with 16 bases between the two germline ends. The CDR3 region is CASSSQIRGGTGELFF. CDR3 DNA sequence: TGCGCCAGCAGCTCCCAGATCAGGGGGGGCACCGGGGAGCTGTTTTTT. The full variable domain, completed using reference TRBV5-1 and TRBJ2-2, is KAGVTQTPRYLIKTRGQQVTLSCSPISGHRSVSWYQQTPGQGLQFLFEYFSETQRNKGNFPGRFSGRQFSNSRSEMNVSTLELGDSALYLCASSSQIRGGTGELFFGEGSRLTVL.

This rearrangement joins TRBV5-6 to TRBJ1-6; 7 bases match TRBD1. Trimming took 2 bases from V and 7 from J; bases not matched to a gene: 3. Germline CDR1 and CDR2: SGHDT and YYEEEE. This CDR3 comprises 14 residues. The chain's CDR3 is CASSFGQANSPLHF. In DNA, the CDR3 is TGTGCCAGCAGCTTCGGACAGGCCAATTCACCCCTCCACTTT.

This chain connects TRBV5-1 to TRBJ1-1; D gene ambiguous. CDR1 and CDR2 (germline): SGHRS, YFSETQ. V was clipped by 0 bases and J by 0 bases, with 9 bases between them. This CDR3 is 15 amino acids long. The CDR3 nucleotides are TGCGCCAGCAGCTTGGATCTGACCATGAACACTGAAGCTTTCTTT. Protein sequence: CASSLDLTMNTEAFF.

The rearrangement joins TRBV28 to TRBJ1-5, with 7 bases aligning to TRBD1. CDR1 MDHEN and CDR2 SYDVKM come from the germline V gene. The CDR3 runs 17 residues. Trimming cost V 2 bases and J 6 bases; bases outside gene matches: 13. The CDR3 region has the DNA TGTGCCAGCAGTTTAGCCCGCCGACAGGGCGGGAGTCAGCCCCAGCATTTT. Amino acid sequence: CASSLARRQGGSQPQHF. The full variable domain, rest sourced from reference TRBV28 and TRBJ1-5, is DVKVTQSSRYLVKRTGEKVFLECVQDMDHENMFWYRQDPGLGLRLIYFSYDVKMKEKGDIPEGYSVSREKKERFSLILESASTNQTSMYLCASSLARRQGGSQPQHFGDGTRLSIL.

The rearrangement joins TRBV6-5 to TRBJ1-2, with D possibly matching TRBD1 (6 bases). CDR3 length: 15 amino acids. V was trimmed by 6 bases and J by 4 bases, leaving 18 bases between them. The germline V gene has CDR1 MNHEY and CDR2 SVGAGI. CDR3 protein: CASRSPGASFYGYTF. CDR3 nucleotide sequence: TGTGCCAGCAGGAGCCCAGGGGCTTCATTCTATGGCTACACCTTC.

Comment on this clone: The same CDR3 can be traced to other DNA sequences in this sample. The chain joins TRBV9 to TRBJ1-1, with a possible D match to TRBD1 (5 bases). Deletions cut 3 bases from V and 4 bases from J, with 10 bases between. From germline, CDR1 is SGDLS and CDR2 YYNGEE. The CDR3 length is 13 residues. The CDR3 region is CASSATGTTEAFF. The CDR3 DNA reads TGTGCCAGCAGCGCCACCGGGACCACTGAAGCTTTCTTT. The full variable domain, with the rest looked up from reference TRBV9 and TRBJ1-1, is DSGVTQTPKHLITATGQRVTLRCSPRSGDLSVYWYQQSLDQGLQFLIQYYNGEERAKGNILERFSAQQFPDLHSELNLSSLELGDSALYFCASSATGTTEAFFGQGTRLTVV.

V is TRBV6-6 and J is TRBJ1-5; perhaps TRBD1 as D (6 bases). Germline CDR1 is MNHNY and CDR2 is SVGAGI (reference sequence). The CDR3 covers 13 residues. Trimming shortened V by 7 bases and J by 4 bases, and 11 bases separated the two germline ends. CDR3 region: CASIKQGNQPQHF. CDR3 nucleotides: TGTGCCAGCATCAAACAGGGAAATCAGCCCCAGCATTTT.

The sample holds one count of this clone. V gene TRBV6-1 combines with J gene TRBJ1-5; D is unclear. Germline CDR1 and CDR2: MNHNS and SASEGT. V lost 3 bases and J lost 3, with 12 bases in between. The CDR3 contains 15 residues. CDR3 DNA: TGTGCCAGCAGTGAGGCCAACAGCTTCAATCAGCCCCAGCATTTT. It codes for CASSEANSFNQPQHF.

The chain combines TRBV27 with TRBJ2-7; D uncertain. The CDR3 has 14 residues. Trimming took off 5 bases at V and 3 bases at J, with 14 bases between the two ends. Per germline, CDR1 MNHEY and CDR2 SMNVEV (reference sequence). CDR3 sequence reads: CASSMGTRSYEQYF. CDR3 DNA sequence: TGTGCCAGCAGTATGGGAACCCGAAGCTACGAGCAGTACTTC.

The chain carries TRBV7-3 and TRBJ2-1; D is perhaps TRBD1 (7 bases). With 5 bases removed from V and 12 bases from J, the gap between germline ends came to 26 bases. The CDR3 extends over 16 amino acids. The germline CDR1 and CDR2 sequences are SGHTA and FQGTGA. CDR3 protein: CASSQYGRRGDGGQFF. Here the CDR3 DNA reads TGTGCCAGCAGCCAATACGGCCGCAGGGGGGATGGCGGGCAGTTCTTC.